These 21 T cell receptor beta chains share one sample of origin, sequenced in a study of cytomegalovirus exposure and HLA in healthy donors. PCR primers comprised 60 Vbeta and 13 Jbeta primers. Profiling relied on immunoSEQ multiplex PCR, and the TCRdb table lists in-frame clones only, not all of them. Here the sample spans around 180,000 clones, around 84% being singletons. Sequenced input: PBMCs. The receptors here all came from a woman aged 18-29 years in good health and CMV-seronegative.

This chain's CDR3 is CASSYEGRGWGYTF. The DNA for the CDR3 is TGTGCCAGCAGTTACGAGGGCAGGGGATGGGGCTACACCTTC. The V gene is TRBV6-6, the J gene TRBJ1-2; weak D call: TRBD1 (6 bases). Trimming took off 2 bases at V and 8 bases at J, with 15 bases between the two ends. Germline V gene sequence: CDR1 MNHNY, CDR2 SVGAGI (reference sequence). The CDR3 runs 14 residues.

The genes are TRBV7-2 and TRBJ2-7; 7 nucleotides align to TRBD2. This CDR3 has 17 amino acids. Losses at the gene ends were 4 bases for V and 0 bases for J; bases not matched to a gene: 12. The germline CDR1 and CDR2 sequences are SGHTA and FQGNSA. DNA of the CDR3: TGTGCCAGCAGCTCCTGGCGGGGGACTCTAAGCTCCTACGAGCAGTACTTC. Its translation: CASSSWRGTLSSYEQYF.

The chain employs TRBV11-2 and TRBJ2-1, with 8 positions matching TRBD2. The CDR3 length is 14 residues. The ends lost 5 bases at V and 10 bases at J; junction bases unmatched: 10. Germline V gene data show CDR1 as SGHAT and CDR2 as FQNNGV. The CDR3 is CASSLLFSGREQFF. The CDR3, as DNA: TGTGCCAGCAGCCTACTTTTCAGCGGGAGAGAGCAGTTCTTC.

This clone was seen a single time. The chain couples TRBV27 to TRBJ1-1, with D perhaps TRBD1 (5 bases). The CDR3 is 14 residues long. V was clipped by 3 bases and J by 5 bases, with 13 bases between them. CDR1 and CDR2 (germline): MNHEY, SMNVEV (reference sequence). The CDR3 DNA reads TGTGCCAGCAGTTTTCAGGGATGGGGTACTGAAGCTTTCTTT. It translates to CASSFQGWGTEAFF.

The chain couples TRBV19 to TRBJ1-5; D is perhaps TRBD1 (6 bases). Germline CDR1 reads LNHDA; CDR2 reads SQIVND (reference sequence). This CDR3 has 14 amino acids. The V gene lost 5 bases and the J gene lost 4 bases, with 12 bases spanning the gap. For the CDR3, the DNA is TGTGCCAGTAGTCCCGGGACACGGAATCAGCCCCAGCATTTT. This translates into CASSPGTRNQPQHF.

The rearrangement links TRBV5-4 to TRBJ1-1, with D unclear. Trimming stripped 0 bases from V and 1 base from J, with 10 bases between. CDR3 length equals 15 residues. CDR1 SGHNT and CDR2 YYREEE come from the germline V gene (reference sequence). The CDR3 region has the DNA TGTGCCAGCAGCTTGGAAACAGTGGGGAACACTGAAGCTTTCTTT. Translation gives CASSLETVGNTEAFF.

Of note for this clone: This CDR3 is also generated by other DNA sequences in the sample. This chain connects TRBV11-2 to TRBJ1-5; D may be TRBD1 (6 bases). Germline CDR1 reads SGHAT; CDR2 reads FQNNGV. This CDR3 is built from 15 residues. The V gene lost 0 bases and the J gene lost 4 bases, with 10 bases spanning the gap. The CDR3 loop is CASSLDQGSNQPQHF. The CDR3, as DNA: TGTGCCAGCAGCTTAGATCAGGGGTCGAATCAGCCCCAGCATTTT.

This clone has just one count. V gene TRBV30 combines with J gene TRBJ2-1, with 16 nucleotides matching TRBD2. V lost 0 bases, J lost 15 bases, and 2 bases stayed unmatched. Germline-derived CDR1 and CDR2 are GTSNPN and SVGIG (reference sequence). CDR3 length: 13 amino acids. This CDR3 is CAWSVGLAGGRFF. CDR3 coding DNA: TGTGCCTGGAGTGTGGGACTAGCGGGGGGGCGGTTCTTC.

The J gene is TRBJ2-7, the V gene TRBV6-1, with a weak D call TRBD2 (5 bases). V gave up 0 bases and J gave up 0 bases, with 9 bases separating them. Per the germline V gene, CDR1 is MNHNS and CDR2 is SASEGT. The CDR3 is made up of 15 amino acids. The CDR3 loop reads CASSEATGSSYEQYF. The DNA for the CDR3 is TGTGCCAGCAGTGAAGCGACGGGAAGCTCCTACGAGCAGTACTTC.

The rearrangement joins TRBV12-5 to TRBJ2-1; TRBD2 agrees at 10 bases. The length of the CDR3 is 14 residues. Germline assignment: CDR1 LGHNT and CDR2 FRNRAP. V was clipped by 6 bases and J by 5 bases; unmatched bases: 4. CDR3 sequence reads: CASGPGTSDNEQFF. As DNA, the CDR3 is TGTGCTAGTGGCCCCGGGACTAGCGACAATGAGCAGTTCTTC.

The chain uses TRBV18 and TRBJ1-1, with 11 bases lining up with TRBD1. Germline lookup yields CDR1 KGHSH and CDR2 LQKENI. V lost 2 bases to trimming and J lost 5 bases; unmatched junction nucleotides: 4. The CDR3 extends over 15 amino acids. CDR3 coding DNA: TGTGCCAGCTCACCAAGTGGACAGGGGGCAACTGAAGCTTTCTTT. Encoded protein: CASSPSGQGATEAFF.

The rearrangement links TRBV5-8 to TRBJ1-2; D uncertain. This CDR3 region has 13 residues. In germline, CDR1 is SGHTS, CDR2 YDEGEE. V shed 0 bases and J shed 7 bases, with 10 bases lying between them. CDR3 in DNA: TGTGCCAGCAGCTTGGGGCTCGTGGCTGGCTACACCTTC. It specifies CASSLGLVAGYTF.

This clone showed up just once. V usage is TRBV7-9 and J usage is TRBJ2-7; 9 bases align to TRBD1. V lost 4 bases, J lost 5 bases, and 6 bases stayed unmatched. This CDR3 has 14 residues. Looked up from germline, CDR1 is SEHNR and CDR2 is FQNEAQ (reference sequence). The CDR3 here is CASSSGQGNDEQYF. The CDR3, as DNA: TGTGCCAGCAGCTCGGGACAGGGTAACGACGAGCAGTACTTC. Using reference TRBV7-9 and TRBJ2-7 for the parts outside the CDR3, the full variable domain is DTGVSQNPRHKITKRGQNVTFRCDPISEHNRLYWYRQTLGQGPEFLTYFQNEAQLEKSRLLSDRFSAERPKGSFSTLEIQRTEQGDSAMYLCASSSGQGNDEQYFGPGTRLTVT.

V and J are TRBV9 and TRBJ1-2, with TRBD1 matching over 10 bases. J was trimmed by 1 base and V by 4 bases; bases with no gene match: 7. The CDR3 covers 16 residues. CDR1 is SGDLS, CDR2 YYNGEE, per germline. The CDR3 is CASSPRQGAGNYGYTF. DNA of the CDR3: TGTGCCAGCAGCCCACGACAGGGGGCCGGTAACTATGGCTACACCTTC.

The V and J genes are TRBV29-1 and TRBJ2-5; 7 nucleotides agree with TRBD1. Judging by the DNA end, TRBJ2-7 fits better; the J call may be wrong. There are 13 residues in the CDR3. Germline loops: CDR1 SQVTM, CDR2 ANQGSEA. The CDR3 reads CSVRQGQSYEQYF. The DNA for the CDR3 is TGCAGCGTTCGACAGGGACAGAGCTACGAGCAGTACTTC.

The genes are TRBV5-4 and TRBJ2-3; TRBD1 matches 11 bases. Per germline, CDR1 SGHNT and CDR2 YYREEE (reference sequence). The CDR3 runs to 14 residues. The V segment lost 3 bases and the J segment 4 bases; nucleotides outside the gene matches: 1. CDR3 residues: CASSSDRGPDTQYF. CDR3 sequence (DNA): TGTGCCAGCAGCTCGGACAGGGGGCCAGATACGCAGTATTTT.

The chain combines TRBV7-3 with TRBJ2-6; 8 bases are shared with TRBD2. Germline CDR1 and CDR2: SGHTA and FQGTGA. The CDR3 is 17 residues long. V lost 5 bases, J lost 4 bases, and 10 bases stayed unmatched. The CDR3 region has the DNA TGTGCCAGCAGCCCGGGGCGGGGGGCTGGCGGGGCCAACGTCCTGACTTTC. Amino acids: CASSPGRGAGGANVLTF.

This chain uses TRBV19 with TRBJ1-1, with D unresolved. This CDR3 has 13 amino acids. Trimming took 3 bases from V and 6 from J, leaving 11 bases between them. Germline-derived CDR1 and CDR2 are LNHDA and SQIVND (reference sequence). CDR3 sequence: CASSMGRVAEAFF. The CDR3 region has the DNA TGTGCCAGTAGTATGGGGAGGGTGGCTGAAGCTTTCTTT. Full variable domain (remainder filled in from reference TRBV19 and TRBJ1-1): DGGITQSPKYLFRKEGQNVTLSCEQNLNHDAMYWYRQDPGQGLRLIYYSQIVNDFQKGDIAEGYSVSREKKESFPLTVTSAQKNPTAFYLCASSMGRVAEAFFGQGTRLTVV.

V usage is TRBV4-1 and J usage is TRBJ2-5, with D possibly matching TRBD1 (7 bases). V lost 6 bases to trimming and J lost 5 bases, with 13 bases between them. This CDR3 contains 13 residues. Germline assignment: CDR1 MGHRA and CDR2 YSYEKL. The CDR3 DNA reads TGCGCCAGCAGGGGCAGGGGGGAGGAGACCCAGTACTTC. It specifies CASRGRGEETQYF.

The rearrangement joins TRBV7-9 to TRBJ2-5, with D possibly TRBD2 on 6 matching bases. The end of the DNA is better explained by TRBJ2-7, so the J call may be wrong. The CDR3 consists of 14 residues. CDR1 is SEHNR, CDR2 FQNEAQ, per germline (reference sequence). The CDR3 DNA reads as TGTGCCAGCAGCTCCCCGACTAGTGGCTACGAGCAGTACTTC. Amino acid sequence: CASSSPTSGYEQYF.

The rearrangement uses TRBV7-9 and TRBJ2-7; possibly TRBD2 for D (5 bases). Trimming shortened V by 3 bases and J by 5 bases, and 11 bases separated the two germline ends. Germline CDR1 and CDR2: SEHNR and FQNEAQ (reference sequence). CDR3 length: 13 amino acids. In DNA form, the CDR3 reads TGTGCCAGCAGCTTTTATGCGGGTCACGAGCAGTACTTC. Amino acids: CASSFYAGHEQYF. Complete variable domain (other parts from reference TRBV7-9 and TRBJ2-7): DTGVSQNPRHKITKRGQNVTFRCDPISEHNRLYWYRQTLGQGPEFLTYFQNEAQLEKSRLLSDRFSAERPKGSFSTLEIQRTEQGDSAMYLCASSFYAGHEQYFGPGTRLTVT.